Presented here are 27 T cell receptor beta chains from one specimen sequenced in a study of a mutant IDH1 vaccine in newly diagnosed glioma. The antigens for these receptors are not known. Produced via immunoSEQ multiplex PCR; TCRdb's table is partial and in-frame only. The sample includes fewer than 55,000 clones, around three fifths seen only once; the top ten take about 4.8%. Time point meaning: week 47, end of study. In every dose of vaccine, 300 ug of mutant IDH1 20-mer peptide was given alongside topical imiquimod. The sequenced sample was peripheral blood mononuclear cells (PBMCs), obtained from a glioma patient whose treatment included an IDH1 peptide vaccine. The receptors here all came from a man aged 35-49 years with glioma. Some clones in this sample may be carry-over from other donors' samples.

This clone was found a few times. This chain links TRBV2 with TRBJ2-1, with 7 bases lining up with TRBD1. After removal of 10 bases from V and 5 bases from J, the junction contained 11 bases not matched to a gene. Looked up from germline, CDR1 is SNHLY and CDR2 is FYNNEI. This CDR3 has 14 residues. The CDR3 nucleotides are TGTGCCAACGTGCCGGGACAGCCTGACAATGAGCAGTTCTTC. Translated, it gives CANVPGQPDNEQFF.

The chain combines TRBV15 with TRBJ1-5; TRBD1 is a possible D gene (6 bases). Germline lookup yields CDR1 LNHNV and CDR2 YYDKDF (reference sequence). Trimming pared 5 bases from V and 4 bases from J, leaving 12 bases between. The CDR3 consists of 14 residues. The CDR3 DNA reads TGTGCCACCAGCTTCGGGCAGGGGAATCAGCCCCAGCATTTT. It translates to CATSFGQGNQPQHF.

This clone has just one count. J is TRBJ2-5 and V is TRBV18; D perhaps matches TRBD1 (6 bases). The ends were cut back, 3 bases at V and 3 bases at J, with 17 bases in the middle. Germline lookup yields CDR1 KGHSH and CDR2 LQKENI. This CDR3 spans 16 amino acids. In nucleotides, the CDR3 is TGTGCCAGCTCACCCCCGCAGGGGACGACGAAAGAGACCCAGTACTTC. The encoded protein is CASSPPQGTTKETQYF. Using reference TRBV18 and TRBJ2-5 for the parts outside the CDR3, the full variable domain is NAGVMQNPRHLVRRRGQEARLRCSPMKGHSHVYWYRQLPEEGLKFMVYLQKENIIDESGMPKERFSAEFPKEGPSILRIQQVVRGDSAAYFCASSPPQGTTKETQYFGPGTRLLVL.

This clone was seen a few times. The chain links TRBV11-1 to TRBJ1-1; D is undetermined. Trimming removed 8 bases at V and 4 bases at J, with 14 bases between. The CDR3 runs 13 residues. The V gene's germline CDR1 is SGHAT and CDR2 FQDESV (reference sequence). CDR3 in DNA: TGTGCCAGCGGGCCTCAAGTGGGCACTGAAGCTTTCTTT. This translates into CASGPQVGTEAFF.

The chain has TRBV27 and TRBJ2-5, with TRBD1 matching over 7 bases. After removal of 4 bases from V and 2 bases from J, the junction contained 10 bases not matched to a gene. The CDR3 is 16 amino acids. Germline V gives CDR1 MNHEY, CDR2 SMNVEV (reference sequence). The CDR3 DNA sequence: TGTGCCAGCAGTTCAAGACAGGGAGAACTGCAAGAGACCCAGTACTTC. Amino acid sequence: CASSSRQGELQETQYF.

The chain links TRBV4-1 to TRBJ1-5, with TRBD1 matching 7 bases. The V segment lost 0 bases and the J segment 4 bases; nucleotides outside the gene matches: 3. The CDR3 loop spans 15 amino acids. Looked up from germline, CDR1 is MGHRA and CDR2 is YSYEKL. The CDR3: CASSQEQGLNQPQHF. The CDR3 nucleotides are TGCGCCAGCAGCCAAGAACAGGGGCTTAATCAGCCCCAGCATTTT.

V is TRBV10-3 and J is TRBJ2-2, with 7 bases aligning to TRBD1. The germline gives CDR1 ENHRY, CDR2 SYGVKD. The CDR3 covers 15 residues. Trimming removed 7 bases from V and 6 bases from J; junction bases left unmatched: 11. CDR3 protein: CAINSPTGKAGELFF. The CDR3, as DNA: TGTGCCATCAATTCCCCGACAGGGAAGGCCGGGGAGCTGTTTTTT.

Concerning this clone itself: One end of the junction varies from germline; a read error may be responsible. The chain uses TRBV7-3 and TRBJ1-2, with D possibly TRBD1 on 6 matching bases. The CDR3 contains 13 residues. Germline-derived CDR1 and CDR2 are SGHTA and FQGTGA. The CDR3 coding sequence is TGTGCCAGCAGCTTAACGTTGGGGGCGGCTAACAGCTTC. Protein sequence: CASSLTLGAANSF.

The chain recombines TRBV2 with TRBJ2-7; D may correspond to TRBD1 or TRBD2 (5 bases each). From germline, CDR1 is SNHLY and CDR2 FYNNEI. The CDR3 spans 12 residues. Trimming removed 8 bases from V and 0 bases from J, with 8 bases in between. This CDR3 is CASGGSSYEQYF. The CDR3 DNA reads TGTGCCAGCGGGGGAAGCTCCTACGAGCAGTACTTC.

The chain is built from TRBV2 and TRBJ2-1; D is unresolved. The CDR3 spans 11 residues. V gave up 8 bases and J gave up 5 bases, with 7 bases separating them. Germline CDR1 SNHLY, CDR2 FYNNEI. Written as DNA, the CDR3 is TGTGCCAGCGTAGTAGACAATGAGCAGTTCTTC. Translated: CASVVDNEQFF. The entire variable domain, with the rest obtained from reference TRBV2 and TRBJ2-1, is as follows: EPEVTQTPSHQVTQMGQEVILRCVPISNHLYFYWYRQILGQKVEFLVSFYNNEISEKSEIFDDQFSVERPDGSNFTLKIRSTKLEDSAMYFCASVVDNEQFFGPGTRLTVL.

V usage is TRBV18 and J usage is TRBJ2-7, with D uncertain. Germline CDR1 and CDR2: KGHSH and LQKENI. CDR3 size: 14 residues. Trimming cost V 1 base and J 3 bases, with 10 bases left between them. The CDR3 sequence is CASSPRQDGYEQYF. As DNA, the CDR3 is TGTGCCAGCTCACCACGGCAGGATGGCTACGAGCAGTACTTC.

V gene TRBV30 combines with J gene TRBJ1-5, with TRBD1 identical over 12 bases. Trimming cost V 5 bases and J 1 base; bases outside gene matches: 6. CDR1 and CDR2 from the germline V gene are GTSNPN and SVGIG (reference sequence). There are 16 residues in the CDR3. CDR3 sequence (DNA): TGTGCCTGGTCGGGGGACAGGGGGCCCAGCAATCAGCCCCAGCATTTT. Translating gives CAWSGDRGPSNQPQHF.

The chain has TRBV7-2 and TRBJ1-2, with unresolved D. Germline V gene lookup returns CDR1 SGHTA and CDR2 FQGNSA. Between the trimmed V and J ends, which lost 1 base and 5 bases, there was a span of 8 bases. There are 13 residues in the CDR3. As DNA, the CDR3 is TGTGCCAGCAGCTTAGAGGCCGGGTATGGCTACACCTTC. Translation: CASSLEAGYGYTF.

V usage is TRBV29-1 and J usage is TRBJ2-3; TRBD2 matches at 12 bases. This CDR3 has 15 amino acids. The germline V gene has CDR1 SQVTM and CDR2 ANQGSEA. The trim removed 7 bases at V and 2 bases at J, leaving 7 bases unmatched. The CDR3 sequence is CSAQTSGGLTDTQYF. The CDR3 nucleotides are TGCAGCGCCCAAACTAGCGGGGGGCTCACAGATACGCAGTATTTT.

This clone came up a few times. This chain links TRBV6-1 with TRBJ2-1, with TRBD2 identical over 7 bases. The ends lost 5 bases at V and 8 bases at J; junction bases unmatched: 9. Germline CDR1 is MNHNS and CDR2 is SASEGT. The CDR3 has 14 residues. The CDR3, as DNA: TGTGCCAGCAGTCCACGGACCAGCGGGGATGAGCAGTTCTTC. It specifies CASSPRTSGDEQFF.

The chain links TRBV30 to TRBJ2-3; 11 positions agree with TRBD2. The germline CDR1 and CDR2 sequences are GTSNPN and SVGIG (reference sequence). Trimming took 0 bases from V and 6 from J; bases not matched to a gene: 8. The CDR3 runs to 16 residues. The CDR3 DNA sequence: TGTGCCTGGAGTGTCGAGCTAGCGGGGGGTGGGGATACGCAGTATTTT. Translation: CAWSVELAGGGDTQYF.

V is TRBV27 and J is TRBJ2-7; D may be TRBD2 (6 bases). Trimming took 0 bases from V and 6 from J, leaving 9 bases between them. Germline V gene lookup returns CDR1 MNHEY and CDR2 SMNVEV (reference sequence). This CDR3 comprises 13 residues. The CDR3 sequence: CASSLSVGGEQYF. The CDR3 region has the DNA TGTGCCAGCAGTTTATCGGTGGGGGGCGAGCAGTACTTC.

A single count supports this clone. This chain links TRBV6-5 with TRBJ1-1; D uncertain. The V gene's germline CDR1 is MNHEY and CDR2 SVGAGI. Between the trimmed V and J ends, which lost 0 bases and 6 bases, there was a span of 11 bases. This CDR3 region has 14 residues. This chain's CDR3 is CASSYSKKLAEAFF. The CDR3 region has the DNA TGTGCCAGCAGTTACTCGAAGAAGCTAGCTGAAGCTTTCTTT.

This sequence joins TRBV15 and TRBJ2-7, with TRBD1 as a possible D gene (6 bases). Trimming left V 2 bases short and J 5 bases short, with 19 bases between. The CDR3 has 16 amino acids. Looked up from germline, CDR1 is LNHNV and CDR2 is YYDKDF (reference sequence). For the CDR3, the DNA is TGTGCCACCAGCAGATCGACAGGACTCCCTCCGGACGAGCAGTACTTC. It is translated as CATSRSTGLPPDEQYF.

This chain uses TRBV4-2 with TRBJ2-1, with TRBD2 matching over 15 bases. V trimming: 1 base; J trimming: 6 bases; junction bases outside the gene matches: 1. CDR3 length: 16 amino acids. Per the germline V gene, CDR1 is LGHNA and CDR2 is YNFKEQ. CDR3 protein: CASSQGGLAGGNEQFF. The CDR3 DNA sequence: TGTGCCAGCAGCCAAGGGGGACTAGCGGGGGGCAATGAGCAGTTCTTC.

This clone was observed once. This chain links TRBV7-9 with TRBJ2-7, with TRBD2 as a possible D gene (6 bases). CDR1 SEHNR and CDR2 FQNEAQ come from the germline V gene (reference sequence). V lost 4 bases, J lost 1 base, and 17 bases lay in between. CDR3 length equals 16 residues. The CDR3 coding sequence is TGTGCCAGCAGCTCCCCCGCGGGGACCATATCCTACGAGCAGTACTTC. It translates to CASSSPAGTISYEQYF.

The J gene is TRBJ2-3, the V gene TRBV27; 8 positions agree with TRBD2. CDR3 length: 16 residues. Germline assignment: CDR1 MNHEY and CDR2 SMNVEV (reference sequence). The V gene end was trimmed by 3 bases and the J gene end by 0 bases; junction bases not matched to a gene: 5. CDR3 in amino acids: CASSLGRGASTDTQYF. The CDR3 DNA is TGTGCCAGCAGTTTGGGGCGGGGGGCGAGCACAGATACGCAGTATTTT.

This clone was detected a few times. The J gene is TRBJ2-2, the V gene TRBV4-1, with TRBD1 as a possible D gene (5 bases). The CDR3 is 13 amino acids. The germline V and J ends were trimmed by 3 bases and 5 bases, with 7 bases remaining between them. CDR1 and CDR2 (germline): MGHRA, YSYEKL. The DNA of the CDR3 is TGCGCCAGCAGCCACCAGGGTACCGGGGAGCTGTTTTTT. The encoded protein is CASSHQGTGELFF.

V and J are TRBV19 and TRBJ1-5; TRBD1 agrees at 7 bases. This CDR3 comprises 14 residues. CDR1 is LNHDA and CDR2 is SQIVND in the germline V gene (reference sequence). Unmatched junction bases numbered 9, after V lost 6 bases and J lost 7 bases. Here the CDR3 DNA reads TGTGCCAGTAGGGGGGGACAGTGGCGGCAGCCCCAGCATTTT. Its translation is CASRGGQWRQPQHF.

The genes are TRBV7-2 and TRBJ1-5, with D possibly matching TRBD1 (6 bases). V was shortened by 5 bases and J by 2 bases, with 25 bases between the two germline ends. Germline V gene lookup returns CDR1 SGHTA and CDR2 FQGNSA. The CDR3 sequence is 19 residues long. CDR3 sequence reads: CASSGQTRGAVGGNQPQHF. Written as DNA, the CDR3 is TGTGCCAGCAGCGGACAGACGCGGGGGGCCGTCGGGGGCAATCAGCCCCAGCATTTT.

V and J are TRBV19 and TRBJ2-2; 7 positions agree with TRBD2. Germline CDR1 LNHDA, CDR2 SQIVND (reference sequence). This CDR3 spans 14 amino acids. After removal of 3 bases from V and 7 bases from J, the junction contained 5 bases not matched to a gene. CDR3 protein: CASSMGGTGGELFF. The CDR3, as DNA: TGTGCCAGTAGTATGGGAGGGACGGGCGGGGAGCTGTTTTTT.

The table lists this clone with a few counts. The chain combines TRBV6-6 with TRBJ2-7; D might be TRBD1 (6 bases). The CDR3 length is 15 residues. CDR1 is MNHNY and CDR2 is SVGAGI in the germline V gene (reference sequence). The V end was cut by 5 bases, the J end by 1 base, with 15 bases between. CDR3 sequence (DNA): TGTGCCAGCAGTGCCCGCCAGGGGCCTTCCTACGAGCAGTACTTC. This translates into CASSARQGPSYEQYF.